This T cell receptor (beta chain) was found in a study of beta chain features in type 1 diabetes. The study reverse transcribed the entire isolated RNA, so it sequenced expressed TCRB transcripts. Clones were read by immunoSEQ multiplex PCR, and TCRdb kept only the in-frame ones, dropping some. The data hold 130,000 to 150,000 clones, with about 7% observed a single time. Sequencing was carried out using central memory CD4+ T cells from blood. The sequence derives from a woman aged 30 to 39 in good health.

The CDR3, as DNA: TGTGCCAGCAGCGTAGACCCTGCTAGCGGGCTACAAGAGACCCAGTACTTC. This gives the protein CASSVDPASGLQETQYF. The V call is TRBV9, the J call TRBJ2-5; 8 bases agree with TRBD2. Germline lookup yields CDR1 SGDLS and CDR2 YYNGEE. After removal of 0 bases from V and 2 bases from J, the junction contained 9 bases not matched to a gene. The CDR3 has 17 amino acids.